This is a list of T cell receptor beta chains from one sample in a study of T cell repertoires in cytomegalovirus infection. MiXCR was run by TCRdb on the reads, yielding one entry per CDR3 protein. The sample contains roughly 230,000 distinct CDR3 sequences, approximately 24% of which appear only once. Input material: CD8+ T cells from PBMCs. The receptors were sampled from a human donor in good health (CMV status not recorded). Some clones in this sample may be carry-over from other donors' samples. CDR3s include the opening cysteine and the closing phenylalanine or tryptophan. A D gene is named only where the DNA matches it firmly. Rows give clone size only sometimes, using once, few, many, or a class for an expanded clone.

V	J	D	size	DNA	CDR3
TRBV2	TRBJ2-5	TRBD2	once	TGTGCCAGCAGTGAAGTGATCGGGGGGAGCCGAGAGACCCAGTACTTC	CASSEVIGGSRETQYF
TRBV25-1	TRBJ2-1	-	-	TGTGCCAGCACACCGGTCGGCGGGGACCTTGGTAATGAGCAGTTCTTC	CASTPVGGDLGNEQFF
TRBV19	TRBJ2-1	-	-	TGTGCCAGTAGTTCCCTCTTTAAAGAAGGTGAGCAGTTCTTC	CASSSLFKEGEQFF
TRBV25-1	TRBJ1-6	-	few	TGTGCCAGCAGAGACAGGTACTCACCCCTCCACTTT	CASRDRYSPLHF
TRBV29-1	TRBJ1-2	-	-	TGCAGCGTTGAGGTTGCGAACTATGGCTACACCTTC	CSVEVANYGYTF
TRBV27	TRBJ2-1	TRBD2	few	TGTGCCAGCAGTCCAGGGACTAGCGGGGGCTTCTATGAGCAGTTCTTC	CASSPGTSGGFYEQFF
TRBV20-1	TRBJ2-3	-	-	TGCAGTGCTAGAGCCGCTTATCCTGAGGATACGCAGTATTTT	CSARAAYPEDTQYF
TRBV6-2/TRBV6-3	TRBJ2-7	TRBD1	few	TGTGCCAGCAGATCAGGGGGCTCCGACGAGCAGTACTTC	CASRSGGSDEQYF
TRBV28	TRBJ1-3	-	-	TGTGCCAGCAGGTTCACGGGTTCCGGGCCTGGAAACACCATATATTTT	CASRFTGSGPGNTIYF
TRBV7-2	TRBJ1-5	-	many	TGTGCCAGCAGCTTAGTTAGCGGGTCCAATCAGCCCCAGCATTTT	CASSLVSGSNQPQHF
TRBV6-5	TRBJ1-3	-	many	TGTGCCAGCAGTCTCGGACAAAGCTCTGGAAACACCATATATTTT	CASSLGQSSGNTIYF
TRBV28	TRBJ2-5	-	many	TGTGCCAGCAGTTTCATTGGACTACCCGGGCAGGGGCCAGAAGAGACCCAGTACTTC	CASSFIGLPGQGPEETQYF
TRBV20-1	TRBJ1-1	-	many	TGCAGTGCTAGTTGGGGCACTGAAGCTTTCTTT	CSASWGTEAFF
TRBV4-1	TRBJ2-7	TRBD2	few	TGCGCCAGCAGCCAAGTGGAAGCGGGGGTCTACGAGCAGTACTTC	CASSQVEAGVYEQYF
TRBV28	TRBJ2-3	-	-	TGTGCCAGCAGTTTAGAAGGGAGAGGGGATACGCAGTATTTT	CASSLEGRGDTQYF
TRBV7-6	TRBJ2-7	-	many	TGTGCCAGCAGCTTTATGGCCGGATCTGAGGAGCAGTACTTC	CASSFMAGSEEQYF